This TCR beta chain was documented in a study of cytomegalovirus exposure and HLA in healthy donors. Study-wide points: The study reported that TCR beta sequences accurately predicted HLA-A and HLA-B alleles in most subjects. V- and J-gene trimming in TCR beta was tied to a missense DCLRE1C variant by an analysis performed later.

The primer mix had 60 Vbeta and 13 Jbeta primers. Produced via immunoSEQ multiplex PCR; TCRdb's table is partial and in-frame only. In total, the table holds approximately 140,000 clones. In regard to this clone: The target antigen is unknown.

The sequencing sample was made of PBMCs. The sequence was obtained from a man aged 35-49 years in good health and CMV-seronegative.

As DNA, the CDR3 is TGTGCCAGCAGACTAGCGGACTCCTACAATGAGCAGTTCTTC. Its translation: CASRLADSYNEQFF. The genes are TRBV5-4 and TRBJ2-1; TRBD2 agrees at 8 bases. The CDR3 spans 14 residues. The V and J ends lost 5 bases and 0 bases, in that order; junction bases with no gene match: 1. The V gene's germline CDR1 is SGHNT and CDR2 YYREEE (reference sequence).